The TCR beta chain described here comes from a study of Ad26.COV2.S vaccination and SARS-CoV-2 variants. In the study overall: The authors gave Ad26.COV2.S intramuscularly, either once or twice 56 days apart. Regarding the study as a whole: There was reportedly substantial breadth in spike-specific CD8+ and CD4+ T cell responses after vaccination.

Assay: immunoSEQ multiplex PCR; the TCRdb copy retains only in-frame clones and omits some. The table has 440,000 or so clones, less than 95% seen once; the top ten hold around 4.2%. About this clone itself: Its antigen remains unknown.

Treatment in this sample: roughly 18 received Ad26.COV2.S at low or high dose, single or two shots; 5 received placebo; per-sample allocation not given. At day 63 after the first vaccine or placebo injection, samples were drawn. Within Boston, the person who donated was an adult of 18-55 years. The clonotype originates from a person aged 18-60 years who received the Ad26.COV2.S COVID-19 vaccine or a placebo. This sample comprised peripheral blood, obtained in a trial of Ad26.COV2.S vaccine versus placebo.

The CDR3 here is CASSFRGRGGEQFF. The CDR3 DNA sequence: TGTGCCAGCAGTTTTCGCGGGAGAGGGGGTGAGCAGTTCTTC. The chain uses TRBV28 and TRBJ2-1, with D possibly TRBD2 on 7 matching bases. Per the germline V gene, CDR1 is MDHEN and CDR2 is SYDVKM. Trimming shortened V by 3 bases and J by 9 bases, and 15 bases separated the two germline ends. The CDR3 spans 14 residues.